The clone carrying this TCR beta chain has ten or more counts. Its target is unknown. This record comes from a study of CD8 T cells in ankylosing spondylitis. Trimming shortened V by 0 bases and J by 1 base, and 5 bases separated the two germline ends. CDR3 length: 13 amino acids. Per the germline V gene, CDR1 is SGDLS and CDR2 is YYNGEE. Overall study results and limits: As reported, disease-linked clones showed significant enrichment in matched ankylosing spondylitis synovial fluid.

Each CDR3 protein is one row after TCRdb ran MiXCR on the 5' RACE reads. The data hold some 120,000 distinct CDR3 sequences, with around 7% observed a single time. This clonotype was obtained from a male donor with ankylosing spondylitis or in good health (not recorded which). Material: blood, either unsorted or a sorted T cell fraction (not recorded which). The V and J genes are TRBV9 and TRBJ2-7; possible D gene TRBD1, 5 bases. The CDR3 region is CASSVGQSYEQYF. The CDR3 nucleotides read TGTGCCAGCAGCGTAGGACAGTCCTACGAGCAGTACTTC.